This T cell receptor (beta chain) was profiled in a study of T cell changes during pregnancy in multiple sclerosis. TCRdb keeps only in-frame clones here, not all; method: immunoSEQ multiplex PCR. This table holds more than 80,000 clones, about 90% found once. This clone was detected a few times. The TCR comes from a female donor with multiple sclerosis, enrolled in a pregnancy study. Material: peripheral blood, obtained before pregnancy.

CDR3 residues: CASSQDSDRNTGELFF. As DNA, the CDR3 is TGTGCCAGCAGCCAAGACTCCGACAGGAACACCGGGGAGCTGTTTTTT. The rearrangement joins TRBV4-2 to TRBJ2-2; D possibly corresponds to TRBD1 (5 bases). The CDR3 covers 16 residues. CDR1 is LGHNA, CDR2 YNFKEQ, per germline. With 0 bases removed from V and 1 base from J, the gap between germline ends came to 9 bases.